Below, 10 T cell receptor beta chains from the same sample are listed, as sequenced in a study of technical replicates of blood from several donors (dated by TCRdb to 2015 to 2018). Library preparation used the immunoSEQ multiplex PCR assay. TCRdb limited this immuneACCESS table to in-frame rearrangements with V and J called. A share of clones is missing; checked studies link under half to unresolved V genes, and the rest is unexplained. The sample table lists some 74,000 clones, 92% of them with a count of one. Together, the top ten hold roughly 0.36% of the sample. Source material: T cells isolated from PBMCs. These receptors all stem from a human donor in good health.

This chain joins TRBV25-1 and TRBJ1-2; a weak D match, TRBD1 (5 bases). Between the trimmed V and J ends, which lost 0 bases and 2 bases, there was a span of 7 bases. CDR1 is MGHDK and CDR2 is SYGVNS in the germline V gene. The CDR3 is 14 residues long. The CDR3 spells CASSEYGGNYGYTF. The CDR3 DNA is TGTGCCAGCAGTGAATACGGGGGGAACTATGGCTACACCTTC.

This clone was seen just once. The chain recombines TRBV5-8 with TRBJ1-2; no clear D. Germline V CDR1 and CDR2: SGHTS, YDEGEE. The CDR3 runs to 17 residues. V was clipped by 0 bases and J by 1 base, with 16 bases between them. CDR3 in DNA: TGTGCCAGCAGCTTGGTAAGGACTAAGAACCTTAACTATGGCTACACCTTC. Protein product: CASSLVRTKNLNYGYTF. Complete variable domain (other parts from reference TRBV5-8 and TRBJ1-2): EAGVTQSPTHLIKTRGQQATLRCSPISGHTSVYWYQQALGLGLQFLLWYDEGEERNRGNFPPRFSGRQFPNYSSELNVNALELEDSALYLCASSLVRTKNLNYGYTFGSGTRLTVV.

This sequence joins TRBV5-1 and TRBJ2-7; 11 bases align to TRBD2. Germline lookup yields CDR1 SGHRS and CDR2 YFSETQ. The trim removed 0 bases at V and 4 bases at J, leaving 6 bases unmatched. This CDR3 has 16 amino acids. The CDR3: CASSLGLAGGLYEQYF. The CDR3 nucleotides read TGCGCCAGCAGCTTGGGTCTAGCGGGAGGATTATACGAGCAGTACTTC. Complete variable domain (other parts from reference TRBV5-1 and TRBJ2-7): KAGVTQTPRYLIKTRGQQVTLSCSPISGHRSVSWYQQTPGQGLQFLFEYFSETQRNKGNFPGRFSGRQFSNSRSEMNVSTLELGDSALYLCASSLGLAGGLYEQYFGPGTRLTVT.

The V gene is TRBV19, the J gene TRBJ1-5, with TRBD1 matching 11 bases. Per the germline V gene, CDR1 is LNHDA and CDR2 is SQIVND (reference sequence). V was clipped by 9 bases and J by 7 bases; unmatched bases: 17. CDR3 length: 17 amino acids. The DNA of the CDR3 is TGTGCCAGCCTGGGCGTGGGGACAGGGGGGTACGGACAGCCCCAGCATTTT. Protein sequence: CASLGVGTGGYGQPQHF.

The chain couples TRBV30 to TRBJ1-5; D not resolved. Germline V lookup: CDR1 GTSNPN, CDR2 SVGIG (reference sequence). Trimming left V 1 base short and J 4 bases short, with 8 bases between. This CDR3 has 13 residues. DNA for the CDR3: TGTGCCTGGAGTGGTAGCCTAAATCAGCCCCAGCATTTT. This translates into CAWSGSLNQPQHF.

This chain joins TRBV6-5 and TRBJ1-2, with D possibly TRBD1 on 5 matching bases. Germline V gene data show CDR1 as MNHEY and CDR2 as SVGAGI. The CDR3 extends over 15 amino acids. The ends were cut back, 2 bases at V and 2 bases at J, with 12 bases in the middle. The CDR3 loop is CASSYADSRNYGYTF. The DNA for the CDR3 is TGTGCCAGCAGTTACGCCGACAGCCGAAACTATGGCTACACCTTC.

The chain couples TRBV11-3 to TRBJ2-2; TRBD2 matches 9 bases. Losses at the gene ends were 4 bases for V and 5 bases for J; bases not matched to a gene: 8. The CDR3 runs 16 residues. Germline V gene lookup returns CDR1 SGHNT and CDR2 YENEEA. CDR3 loop: CASSSTGTSNTGELFF. The CDR3 DNA reads TGTGCCAGCAGCTCTACCGGGACTAGCAATACCGGGGAGCTGTTTTTT.

In this sample, this clone turned up once. The V call is TRBV27, the J call TRBJ1-5; a possible D gene is TRBD1 (5 bases). The V and J ends lost 2 bases and 1 base respectively, with 9 bases between them. The CDR3 has 15 residues. CDR1 is MNHEY and CDR2 is SMNVEV in the germline V gene (reference sequence). The CDR3 sequence: CASSLQGGSNQPQHF. The CDR3 nucleotides are TGTGCCAGCAGTTTACAGGGTGGAAGCAATCAGCCCCAGCATTTT.

This clone was seen more than once but under ten times. J is TRBJ2-4 and V is TRBV27; D uncertain. Germline V lookup: CDR1 MNHEY, CDR2 SMNVEV (reference sequence). Trimming took 4 bases from V and 8 from J, leaving 9 bases between them. This CDR3 spans 12 amino acids. DNA for the CDR3: TGTGCCAGCAGTTCCTCGACTCACATTCAGTACTTC. Its protein product is CASSSSTHIQYF.

The chain recombines TRBV10-2 with TRBJ1-5; D is possibly TRBD1 (5 bases). CDR1 is WSHSY and CDR2 is SAAADI in the germline V gene. Trimming cost V 6 bases and J 1 base, with 10 bases left between them. This CDR3 spans 14 amino acids. The CDR3 bases are TGCGCCAGCAGGCAGGGTGGCAGCAATCAGCCCCAGCATTTT. Translation: CASRQGGSNQPQHF.